The 24 T cell receptor beta chains in this list originate from one sample, sequenced in a study of T cell responses to AZD1222 COVID-19 vaccine. This table comes from immunoSEQ multiplex PCR, and its TCRdb copy is limited to in-frame clones, with some not included. The sample gives about 97,000 clones, roughly 90% of which show up once; under 8.5% is in the top ten. Specimen: peripheral blood, collected on day 0 of AZD1222 vaccination. Receptors originate from an adult in good health.

The V and J genes are TRBV19 and TRBJ1-5; D perhaps matches TRBD1 (6 bases). The V end was cut by 9 bases, the J end by 6 bases, with 21 bases between. Per germline, CDR1 LNHDA and CDR2 SQIVND (reference sequence). The CDR3 extends over 15 amino acids. CDR3 nucleotide sequence: TGTGCCAGCGCCCGTTCACAACAGGGAGGTCAGCCCCAGCATTTT. This codes for CASARSQQGGQPQHF. Full variable domain (missing parts from reference TRBV19 and TRBJ1-5): DGGITQSPKYLFRKEGQNVTLSCEQNLNHDAMYWYRQDPGQGLRLIYYSQIVNDFQKGDIAEGYSVSREKKESFPLTVTSAQKNPTAFYLCASARSQQGGQPQHFGDGTRLSIL.

This chain connects TRBV7-2 to TRBJ2-6; D may be TRBD1 (6 bases). The CDR3 runs to 16 residues. Trimming removed 5 bases at V and 2 bases at J, with 13 bases between. CDR1 is SGHTA, CDR2 FQGNSA, per germline. For the CDR3, the DNA is TGTGCCAGCAGCCCGGCAGCAGGGGCTGGGGCCAACGTCCTGACTTTC. Protein product: CASSPAAGAGANVLTF.

The chain links TRBV12-3 or TRBV12-4 to TRBJ2-7; the D is unclear. The germline V and J ends were trimmed by 3 bases and 3 bases, with 9 bases remaining between them. The length of the CDR3 is 13 residues. The CDR3 here is CASSFKGYYEQYF. CDR3 nucleotide sequence: TGTGCCAGCAGTTTCAAAGGCTACTACGAGCAGTACTTC.

This rearrangement joins TRBV2 to TRBJ1-2; D uncertain. Trimming removed 1 base from V and 6 bases from J, with 6 bases in between. The CDR3 contains 12 residues. CDR1 and CDR2 from the germline V gene are SNHLY and FYNNEI. This CDR3 reads CASSEGLNGYTF. The DNA for the CDR3 is TGTGCCAGCAGTGAAGGCCTGAATGGCTACACCTTC. Drawing the rest from reference TRBV2 and TRBJ1-2, the complete variable domain is EPEVTQTPSHQVTQMGQEVILRCVPISNHLYFYWYRQILGQKVEFLVSFYNNEISEKSEIFDDQFSVERPDGSNFTLKIRSTKLEDSAMYFCASSEGLNGYTFGSGTRLTVV.

This clone appeared once. The chain employs TRBV4-3 and TRBJ1-5; D is perhaps TRBD1 (6 bases). The CDR3 loop spans 15 amino acids. Deletions cut 6 bases from V and 1 base from J, with 13 bases between. Germline V gene lookup returns CDR1 LGHNA and CDR2 YSLEER. The CDR3 DNA sequence: TGCGCCAGCAGTCCAGGGGTCGGGAGCAATCAGCCCCAGCATTTT. It yields the protein CASSPGVGSNQPQHF.

The chain combines TRBV9 with TRBJ1-6; no reliable D call. Germline values: CDR1 SGDLS, CDR2 YYNGEE. Deletions cut 3 bases from V and 7 bases from J, with 11 bases between. The CDR3 covers 14 residues. CDR3: CASSAGPPNSPLHF. CDR3 in DNA: TGTGCCAGCAGCGCCGGGCCCCCAAATTCACCCCTCCACTTT.

This sequence joins TRBV27 and TRBJ1-5, with D maybe TRBD1 (6 bases). CDR3 length: 13 amino acids. From germline, CDR1 is MNHEY and CDR2 SMNVEV (reference sequence). The V end was cut by 6 bases, the J end by 9 bases, with 15 bases between. CDR3: CASRGGGGGPQHF. CDR3 DNA sequence: TGTGCCAGCAGAGGGGGGGGCGGGGGGCCCCAGCATTTT.

The rearrangement uses TRBV4-3 and TRBJ2-7; the match to TRBD2 covers 15 bases. Germline CDR1 and CDR2: LGHNA and YSLEER. J gave up 4 bases and V 5 bases, and 6 bases lay outside the gene matches. The CDR3 runs to 16 residues. The DNA for the CDR3 is TGCGCCAGCAGCAGGACTAGCGGGAGGGCTCTATACGAGCAGTACTTC. As protein: CASSRTSGRALYEQYF.

The gene calls are TRBV7-2 and TRBJ2-7; no definite D call. V lost 3 bases and J 1 base, leaving 7 bases between the germline ends. Germline V gene lookup returns CDR1 SGHTA and CDR2 FQGNSA. The CDR3 is 13 residues long. The CDR3 region has the DNA TGTGCCAGCAGCTTTGGCGGTTCCTACGAGCAGTACTTC. Its protein product is CASSFGGSYEQYF.

This rearrangement joins TRBV29-1 to TRBJ2-5; weak D call: TRBD2 (6 bases). Per the germline V gene, CDR1 is SQVTM and CDR2 is ANQGSEA. This CDR3 has 12 residues. V gave up 6 bases and J gave up 7 bases, with 15 bases separating them. The CDR3 here is CSVGDFIGTQYF. CDR3 nucleotide sequence: TGCAGCGTCGGGGACTTTATCGGGACCCAGTACTTC. Together with reference TRBV29-1 and TRBJ2-5, the CDR3 gives the full variable domain: SAVISQKPSRDICQRGTSLTIQCQVDSQVTMMFWYRQQPGQSLTLIATANQGSEATYESGFVIDKFPISRPNLTFSTLTVSNMSPEDSSIYLCSVGDFIGTQYFGPGTRLLVL.

The V call is TRBV28, the J call TRBJ2-7; D unresolved. V was shortened by 7 bases and J by 1 base, with 8 bases between the two germline ends. The length of the CDR3 is 12 residues. Per germline, CDR1 MDHEN and CDR2 SYDVKM. This chain's CDR3 is CASNDRSYEQYF. The DNA of the CDR3 is TGTGCCAGCAACGACCGATCCTACGAGCAGTACTTC.

The gene calls are TRBV19 and TRBJ2-3; D perhaps matches TRBD1 (6 bases). The CDR3 extends over 13 amino acids. The germline CDR1 and CDR2 sequences are LNHDA and SQIVND (reference sequence). Trimming left V 9 bases short and J 0 bases short, with 10 bases between. CDR3 DNA sequence: TGTGCCAGCGCGACAGGCAGCACAGATACGCAGTATTTT. It translates to CASATGSTDTQYF.

The V and J genes are TRBV5-4 and TRBJ1-2, with D maybe TRBD1 (5 bases). There are 13 residues in the CDR3. Germline CDR1 and CDR2: SGHNT and YYREEE (reference sequence). Trimming left V 4 bases short and J 6 bases short, with 13 bases between. The CDR3 DNA reads as TGTGCCAGCAGCCGGGACCCGAAGGATGGCTACACCTTC. Translation: CASSRDPKDGYTF.

The rearrangement links TRBV19 to TRBJ2-7; D ambiguous. The germline CDR1 and CDR2 sequences are LNHDA and SQIVND (reference sequence). V lost 10 bases, J lost 6 bases, and 13 bases lay in between. The CDR3 is 11 amino acids. CDR3 DNA sequence: TGTGCCACACCGCCCTTTGGCGAGCAGTACTTC. Its protein is CATPPFGEQYF.

The chain is built from TRBV18 and TRBJ1-2; 12 nucleotides line up with TRBD1. The CDR3 is 15 residues long. Germline-derived CDR1 and CDR2 are KGHSH and LQKENI. Trimming took 6 bases from V and 5 from J; bases not matched to a gene: 7. This chain's CDR3 is CASSPGTGGEYGYTF. DNA for the CDR3: TGTGCCAGCTCCCCCGGGACAGGGGGCGAGTATGGCTACACCTTC.

The chain carries TRBV6-2 or TRBV6-3 and TRBJ1-5; 7 bases agree with TRBD1. Germline lookup yields CDR1 MNHEY and CDR2 SVGEGT. The V segment lost 4 bases and the J segment 1 base; nucleotides outside the gene matches: 4. The CDR3 is 15 amino acids. The CDR3 coding sequence is TGTGCCAGCAGTTGGACAGGTCAAAGCAATCAGCCCCAGCATTTT. Protein product: CASSWTGQSNQPQHF.

This chain uses TRBV28 with TRBJ2-5; TRBD1 agrees at 8 bases. V shed 6 bases, J shed 7 bases, and the junction held 19 bases outside the gene matches. In germline, CDR1 is MDHEN, CDR2 SYDVKM. This CDR3 has 17 residues. The CDR3 coding sequence is TGTGCCAGCAGCGGACTTAGGACAGGGCTGGCTGTCCGGACCCAGTACTTC. Translation: CASSGLRTGLAVRTQYF.

The V gene is TRBV18, the J gene TRBJ2-5; the D gene could be TRBD1 or TRBD2 (5 bases each). The CDR3 sequence is 14 residues long. Trimming removed 4 bases at V and 4 bases at J, with 13 bases between. Germline CDR1 is KGHSH and CDR2 is LQKENI. DNA of the CDR3: TGTGCCAGCTCACGTCGGGACGGTCCAGAGACCCAGTACTTC. Translating gives CASSRRDGPETQYF.

This clone was found once. The chain links TRBV6-2 or TRBV6-3 to TRBJ1-1; the match to TRBD1 covers 8 bases. CDR1 MNHEY and CDR2 SVGEGT come from the germline V gene. J was trimmed by 1 base and V by 5 bases; bases with no gene match: 6. This CDR3 is 15 amino acids long. CDR3 nucleotides: TGTGCCAGCAGTGGACAGGGAGTCGCGAACACTGAAGCTTTCTTT. This sequence encodes CASSGQGVANTEAFF.

The chain recombines TRBV6-2 or TRBV6-3 with TRBJ1-2; D not certain. Trimming took 4 bases from V and 0 from J, leaving 9 bases between them. The CDR3 has 14 amino acids. Germline V gene lookup returns CDR1 MNHEY and CDR2 SVGEGT. The CDR3 reads CASSWQDSNYGYTF. The CDR3 DNA is TGTGCCAGCAGTTGGCAGGACTCTAACTATGGCTACACCTTC.

The chain combines TRBV19 with TRBJ1-6, with 8 positions matching TRBD1. This CDR3 contains 15 residues. Germline-derived CDR1 and CDR2 are LNHDA and SQIVND (reference sequence). With 8 bases clipped from V and 10 bases from J, the junction kept 13 bases outside the gene matches. The CDR3 DNA is TGTGCCAGTTCCGATCACGGCAGGGGGCGATCACCCCTCCACTTT. It specifies CASSDHGRGRSPLHF.

This clone is a singleton in its sample. V gene TRBV19 combines with J gene TRBJ1-2; D is unclear. Germline CDR1 LNHDA, CDR2 SQIVND (reference sequence). With 5 bases removed from V and 0 bases from J, the gap between germline ends came to 22 bases. CDR3 length: 18 amino acids. Here the CDR3 DNA reads TGTGCCAGTAGTTCGCAAGACACCCCGTGGCAGACTAACTATGGCTACACCTTC. Translation gives CASSSQDTPWQTNYGYTF.

The genes are TRBV2 and TRBJ2-5; either TRBD1 or TRBD2 may fit D (6 bases each). Germline loops: CDR1 SNHLY, CDR2 FYNNEI. V dropped 4 bases and J dropped 4 bases, with 16 bases sitting between them. This CDR3 spans 15 amino acids. The CDR3 loop is CASSGGASQRETQYF. The CDR3 nucleotides read TGTGCCAGCAGTGGGGGGGCATCACAGAGAGAGACCCAGTACTTC. Supplemented by reference TRBV2 and TRBJ2-5, the full variable domain reads EPEVTQTPSHQVTQMGQEVILRCVPISNHLYFYWYRQILGQKVEFLVSFYNNEISEKSEIFDDQFSVERPDGSNFTLKIRSTKLEDSAMYFCASSGGASQRETQYFGPGTRLLVL.

The rearrangement links TRBV4-3 to TRBJ2-1; 11 nucleotides match TRBD2. This CDR3 has 15 amino acids. J was trimmed by 7 bases and V by 4 bases; bases with no gene match: 6. Per germline, CDR1 LGHNA and CDR2 YSLEER. As DNA, the CDR3 is TGCGCCAGCAGCCGGCGGACTAGCGGGCCAAATGAGCAGTTCTTC. It yields the protein CASSRRTSGPNEQFF.